Listed below are T cell receptor beta chains from one sample, sequenced in a study of blood T cell repertoires in COVID-19. Libraries were prepared by immunoSEQ multiplex PCR; TCRdb keeps only in-frame clonotypes and omits some of them. The table shows some 330,000 clones, with approximately 87% occurring only once. The sequencing sample was made of peripheral blood. These receptors all stem from a woman aged 45-60 years with active or convalescent COVID-19. Each CDR3 is given with its conserved first and last residue. D genes are given only for firm matches. Not every row has a clone size; where given, it reads once, few, many or a size class.

v_gene	j_gene	abundance	d_gene	CDR3aa	CDR3nt
TRBV28	TRBJ2-7	.	TRBD2	CASSLVPLSGSKYEQYF	TGTGCCAGCAGTTTAGTCCCCTTGAGCGGGAGTAAGTACGAGCAGTACTTC
TRBV29-1	TRBJ1-2	once	.	CSVEKGTNYGYTF	TGCAGCGTTGAAAAGGGGACTAACTATGGCTACACCTTC
TRBV4-1	TRBJ2-1	.	TRBD2	CASSPTPRAGGLSDEQFF	TGCGCCAGCAGCCCCACCCCAAGAGCGGGAGGGCTATCGGATGAGCAGTTCTTC
TRBV4-1	TRBJ2-7	.	.	CASSQRPGSLGWEQYF	TGCGCCAGCAGCCAAAGACCCGGGAGCCTAGGGTGGGAGCAGTACTTC
TRBV3-1/TRBV3-2	TRBJ2-7	.	.	CASSQNSRSRYEQYF	TGTGCCAGCAGCCAGAACTCCCGTTCTCGCTACGAGCAGTACTTC
TRBV27	TRBJ2-1	.	.	CASSPGSSYNEQFF	TGTGCCAGCAGTCCGGGGAGCTCCTACAATGAGCAGTTCTTC
TRBV19	TRBJ1-5	.	.	CASRQIDQPQHF	TGTGCCAGTCGACAGATAGATCAGCCCCAGCATTTT
TRBV18	TRBJ2-6	.	.	CASSPPPWQGSGGANVLTF	TGTGCCAGCTCACCACCACCGTGGCAGGGGAGTGGAGGGGCCAACGTCCTGACTTTC
TRBV7-3	TRBJ1-1	.	.	CASSPRQVNAEAFF	TGTGCCAGCAGCCCACGACAGGTTAACGCTGAAGCTTTCTTT
TRBV6-5	TRBJ2-3	.	.	CASSYSMGHGTDTQYF	TGTGCCAGCAGTTACTCGATGGGACACGGCACAGATACGCAGTATTTT
TRBV19	TRBJ1-4	.	.	CASNTGRATEKLFF	TGTGCCAGTAATACCGGGCGGGCCACTGAAAAACTGTTTTTT